The 9 T cell receptor beta chains below come from one sample, sequenced in a study of T cells in Graves' hyperthyroidism and ophthalmopathy (dated by TCRdb to the late 2010s). The library relied on multiplex PCR. Reads for this sample came from an Illumina HiSeq 2000. TCR beta CDR3 regions were amplified from RNA transcripts. The TCR CDR3 was subjected to a first round of RT-PCR using the HTBI primer set and the Qiagen OneStep RT-PCR kit. TCRdb redid the processing of the public reads, applying fastp at Q25 and MiXCR, and retained in-frame beta chains. Rows are unified per CDR3 protein, each entry keeping the most common DNA and genes. The sample records a few hundred thousand distinct CDR3 sequences, around 20% of which are singletons. Together, the top ten hold approximately 25% of the sample. Source material: blood. The receptors were sampled from a man younger than 35 with Graves' hyperthyroidism.

This clonotype has a count of ten or more. The chain combines TRBV7-9 with TRBJ1-1; possible D gene TRBD1, 5 bases. This CDR3 region has 12 residues. Deletions cut 2 bases from V and 11 bases from J, with 12 bases between. CDR1 is SEHNR, CDR2 FQNEAQ, per germline (reference sequence). In DNA, the CDR3 is TGTGCCAGCAGCTTAATGGGGCCCGAGGCTTTCTTT. Its translation is CASSLMGPEAFF.

The table lists this clonotype with a few counts. The chain carries TRBV13 and TRBJ1-2; possible D gene TRBD1, 5 bases. Germline V gene data show CDR1 as PRHDT and CDR2 as FYEKMQ (reference sequence). The CDR3 is made up of 15 amino acids. Trimming removed 5 bases from V and 7 bases from J, with 20 bases in between. The CDR3 here is CASSPQPGTPFGYTF. CDR3 nucleotides: TGTGCCAGCAGCCCCCAGCCCGGGACGCCCTTTGGCTACACCTTC.

The rearrangement uses TRBV2 and TRBJ2-4; D is ambiguous. This CDR3 is 15 amino acids long. Trimming removed 2 bases from V and 0 bases from J, with 8 bases in between. The germline V gene has CDR1 SNHLY and CDR2 FYNNEI. CDR3 amino acids: CASSETWLAKNIQYF. CDR3 in DNA: TGTGCCAGCAGTGAAACTTGGCTAGCCAAAAACATTCAGTACTTC. The full variable domain, with the rest looked up from reference TRBV2 and TRBJ2-4, is EPEVTQTPSHQVTQMGQEVILRCVPISNHLYFYWYRQILGQKVEFLVSFYNNEISEKSEIFDDQFSVERPDGSNFTLKIRSTKLEDSAMYFCASSETWLAKNIQYFGAGTRLSVL.

This clonotype was detected many times. V is TRBV7-9 and J is TRBJ1-1; D is uncertain. The V and J ends lost 2 bases and 5 bases respectively, with 9 bases between them. CDR3 length: 13 amino acids. Germline-derived CDR1 and CDR2 are SEHNR and FQNEAQ (reference sequence). CDR3 protein: CASSLLRGTEAFF. The CDR3 nucleotides are TGTGCCAGCAGCTTACTTAGAGGAACTGAAGCTTTCTTT.

This clonotype was observed at least ten times. The chain combines TRBV6-1 with TRBJ1-2; possibly TRBD1 for D (6 bases). This CDR3 is 14 amino acids long. Trimming removed 4 bases from V and 2 bases from J, with 11 bases in between. Germline V lookup: CDR1 MNHNS, CDR2 SASEGT. The CDR3 reads CASSAPGVNYGYTF. The CDR3 DNA reads as TGTGCCAGCAGTGCCCCAGGGGTCAACTATGGCTACACCTTC.

The genes are TRBV19 and TRBJ1-1; D may be TRBD1 (6 bases). Germline lookup yields CDR1 LNHDA and CDR2 SQIVND (reference sequence). This CDR3 spans 11 amino acids. Between the trimmed V and J ends, which lost 10 bases and 7 bases, there was a span of 13 bases. The CDR3 DNA reads as TGTGCCACCTCCACAGGGCTTGAAGCTTTCTTT. Translating it yields CATSTGLEAFF.

This clonotype came up many times. J is TRBJ2-7 and V is TRBV2; D not resolved. Germline CDR1 SNHLY, CDR2 FYNNEI. The CDR3 extends over 12 amino acids. Trimming left V 8 bases short and J 4 bases short, with 12 bases between. In DNA, the CDR3 is TGTGCCAGCGTGGAGATAGGATACGAGCAGTACTTC. Protein product: CASVEIGYEQYF.

This rearrangement joins TRBV19 to TRBJ1-5; the D gene is possibly TRBD1 (6 bases). The CDR3 covers 15 residues. The germline V and J ends were trimmed by 7 bases and 3 bases, with 16 bases remaining between them. Germline-derived CDR1 and CDR2 are LNHDA and SQIVND (reference sequence). CDR3: CASTHLGGHNQPQHF. DNA for the CDR3: TGTGCCAGTACTCACCTCGGGGGGCACAATCAGCCCCAGCATTTT.

The sample holds many counts of this clonotype. This sequence joins TRBV6-1 and TRBJ1-5; D not certain. V was cut by 3 bases and J by 2 bases, with 8 bases left in between. This CDR3 region has 14 residues. Germline V gene data show CDR1 as MNHNS and CDR2 as SASEGT. The CDR3 region is CASSEGAGNQPQHF. The CDR3, as DNA: TGTGCCAGCAGTGAGGGTGCGGGCAATCAGCCCCAGCATTTT.